What follows describes a single TCR beta chain. The sample belongs to a study of control samples from healthy donors and cancer patients. Germline loops: CDR1 SGHNT, CDR2 YYREEE (reference sequence). The ends were cut back, 4 bases at V and 7 bases at J, with 18 bases in the middle. CDR3 size: 15 residues. TCRdb's table, derived via immunoSEQ multiplex PCR, lists solely in-frame clones and lacks some. The sample lists under 150,000 clones, more than 90% occurring once. This clonotype was obtained from a man in his thirties or forties in good health. Material for sequencing was blood. The V gene is TRBV5-4, the J gene TRBJ2-1, with D tentatively TRBD2 (6 bases). Here the CDR3 reads CASSLPGLSTNEQFF. The DNA for the CDR3 is TGTGCCAGCAGCCTGCCGGGACTTTCTACAAATGAGCAGTTCTTC.